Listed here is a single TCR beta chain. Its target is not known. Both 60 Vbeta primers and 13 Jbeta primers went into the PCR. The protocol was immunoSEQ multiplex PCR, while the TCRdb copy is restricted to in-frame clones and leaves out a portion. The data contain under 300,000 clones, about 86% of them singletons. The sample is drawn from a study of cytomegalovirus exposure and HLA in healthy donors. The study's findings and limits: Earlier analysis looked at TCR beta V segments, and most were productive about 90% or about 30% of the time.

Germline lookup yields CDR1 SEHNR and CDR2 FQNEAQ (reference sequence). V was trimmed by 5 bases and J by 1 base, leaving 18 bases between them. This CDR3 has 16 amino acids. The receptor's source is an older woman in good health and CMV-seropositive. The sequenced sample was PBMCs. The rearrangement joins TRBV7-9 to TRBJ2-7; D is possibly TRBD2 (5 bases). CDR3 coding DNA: TGTGCCAGCAGCCACCTCAAGGGAGTTCCATCCTACGAGCAGTACTTC. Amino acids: CASSHLKGVPSYEQYF. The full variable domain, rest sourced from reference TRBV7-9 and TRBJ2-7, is DTGVSQNPRHKITKRGQNVTFRCDPISEHNRLYWYRQTLGQGPEFLTYFQNEAQLEKSRLLSDRFSAERPKGSFSTLEIQRTEQGDSAMYLCASSHLKGVPSYEQYFGPGTRLTVT.